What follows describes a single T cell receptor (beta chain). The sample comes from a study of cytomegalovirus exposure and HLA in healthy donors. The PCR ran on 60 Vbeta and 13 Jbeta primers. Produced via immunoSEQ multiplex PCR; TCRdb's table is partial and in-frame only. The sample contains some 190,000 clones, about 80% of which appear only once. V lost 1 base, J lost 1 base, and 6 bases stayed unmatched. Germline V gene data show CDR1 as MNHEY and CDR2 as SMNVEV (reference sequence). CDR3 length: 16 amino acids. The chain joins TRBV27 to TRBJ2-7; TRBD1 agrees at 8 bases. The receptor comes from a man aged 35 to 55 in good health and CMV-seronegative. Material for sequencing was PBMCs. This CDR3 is CASSLYGTGSSYEQYF. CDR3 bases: TGTGCCAGCAGTTTATATGGGACAGGTTCTTCCTACGAGCAGTACTTC.